This T cell receptor (beta chain) was obtained from a study of T cell responses to AZD1222 COVID-19 vaccine. Across the study: Pooling was applied to second doses at about 4 or about 12 weeks.

Sequencing used immunoSEQ multiplex PCR; TCRdb keeps in-frame clones, though not all of them. The sample includes around 130,000 clones, roughly 84% of them seen just once. Germline values: CDR1 SGDLS, CDR2 YYNGEE. The CDR3 runs 14 residues. The V end lost 0 bases, the J end lost 4 bases, and 10 bases lay between the germline ends. Regarding the study as a whole: Spike-specific TCR breadth and depth both grew after two AZD1222 doses.

This clone was detected once. Its antigen is not known. The sample here was peripheral blood, taken on day 0 of AZD1222 vaccination. This clonotype originated in an adult in good health. The chain joins TRBV9 to TRBJ2-5; D ambiguous. CDR3 bases: TGTGCCAGCAGCGTAGCTACGGCCTCAGAGACCCAGTACTTC. Translation gives CASSVATASETQYF.